This passage covers 10 T cell receptor beta chains from one sample sequenced in a study of radiotherapy plus CTLA-4 blockade in lung cancer. Sequencing used immunoSEQ multiplex PCR; TCRdb keeps in-frame clones, though not all of them. This sample has about 60,000 clones, with around 80% found just once. Source: peripheral blood, taken from a patient treated with radiotherapy plus ipilimumab. All receptors come from a human donor with non-small cell lung cancer who had a partial response to radiotherapy plus ipilimumab.

This clone appeared a few times. The V call is TRBV5-1, the J call TRBJ2-5, with TRBD2 as a possible D gene (6 bases). CDR3 length: 13 residues. V lost 4 bases to trimming and J lost 5 bases, with 12 bases between them. CDR1 is SGHRS, CDR2 YFSETQ, per germline. This chain's CDR3 is CASSGGTGETQYF. CDR3 bases: TGCGCCAGCAGCGGAGGGACCGGGGAGACCCAGTACTTC.

This clone was counted only a few times. The chain couples TRBV19 to TRBJ1-1, with TRBD1 identical over 7 bases. The junction had 13 bases not matched to a gene; V was cut back by 5 bases and J by 4 bases. CDR1 and CDR2 from the germline V gene are LNHDA and SQIVND (reference sequence). This CDR3 comprises 16 residues. CDR3 sequence reads: CASSGQTGHVSTEAFF. As DNA, the CDR3 is TGTGCCAGTAGTGGTCAGACAGGGCACGTAAGCACTGAAGCTTTCTTT.

This clone was seen once. The rearrangement joins TRBV14 to TRBJ2-2, with D perhaps TRBD2 (6 bases). There are 16 residues in the CDR3. Deletions cut 2 bases from V and 1 base from J, with 11 bases between. CDR1 is SGHDN and CDR2 is FVKESK in the germline V gene. The CDR3 sequence is CASSQWRGGNTGELFF. The CDR3 nucleotides are TGTGCCAGCAGCCAATGGAGGGGCGGGAACACCGGGGAGCTGTTTTTT.

The chain has TRBV7-9 and TRBJ1-5; the match to TRBD1 covers 12 bases. CDR3 length: 16 amino acids. In germline, CDR1 is SEHNR, CDR2 FQNEAQ (reference sequence). Trimming at V came to 5 bases and at J to 3 bases, leaving 5 bases not matched to a gene. This CDR3 reads CASSQGQGAFNQPQHF. CDR3 sequence (DNA): TGTGCCAGCAGCCAGGGACAGGGGGCCTTCAATCAGCCCCAGCATTTT.

The chain links TRBV7-2 to TRBJ1-1, with D perhaps matching TRBD1 (6 bases). The germline gives CDR1 SGHTA, CDR2 FQGNSA. With 5 bases removed from V and 14 bases from J, the gap between germline ends came to 21 bases. This CDR3 is built from 13 residues. The CDR3 loop is CASSLGGNPRGFF. DNA for the CDR3: TGTGCCAGCAGCCTAGGGGGTAACCCCCGGGGGTTCTTT. Full variable domain (outside the CDR3, taken from reference TRBV7-2 and TRBJ1-1): GAGVSQSPSNKVTEKGKDVELRCDPISGHTALYWYRQSLGQGLEFLIYFQGNSAPDKSGLPSDRFSAERTGGSVSTLTIQRTQQEDSAVYLCASSLGGNPRGFFGQGTRLTVV.

This clone was counted only a few times. This chain joins TRBV5-1 and TRBJ1-4; TRBD1 agrees at 9 bases. The germline V gene has CDR1 SGHRS and CDR2 YFSETQ. This CDR3 region has 15 residues. V lost 3 bases, J lost 5 bases, and 5 bases stayed unmatched. CDR3 in amino acids: CASSWGDRENEKLFF. The CDR3, as DNA: TGCGCCAGCAGCTGGGGGGACAGGGAGAATGAAAAACTGTTTTTT.

This chain links TRBV7-8 with TRBJ1-1; the D is unclear. The CDR3 loop spans 14 amino acids. Deletions cut 5 bases from V and 4 bases from J, with 14 bases between. Per germline, CDR1 SGHVS and CDR2 FQNEAQ. CDR3 coding DNA: TGTGCCAGCAGCCCCCGGGAGCGCCGCACTGAAGCTTTCTTT. This codes for CASSPRERRTEAFF.

The chain employs TRBV10-1 and TRBJ2-7, with 10 positions matching TRBD1. CDR1 and CDR2 from the germline V gene are WNHNN and SYGVQD (reference sequence). CDR3 length equals 13 residues. The trim removed 4 bases at V and 4 bases at J, leaving 1 base unmatched. In DNA, the CDR3 is TGCGCCAGCAGTGGACAGGGGGCGTACGAGCAGTACTTC. This codes for CASSGQGAYEQYF.

J is TRBJ2-3 and V is TRBV5-1, with TRBD1 identical over 9 bases. The germline CDR1 and CDR2 sequences are SGHRS and YFSETQ. There are 15 residues in the CDR3. V was clipped by 4 bases and J by 5 bases; unmatched bases: 8. This chain's CDR3 is CASSPGTGWQDTQYF. The CDR3 region has the DNA TGCGCCAGCAGCCCAGGGACAGGGTGGCAAGATACGCAGTATTTT. The whole variable domain, filled in from reference TRBV5-1 and TRBJ2-3, reads KAGVTQTPRYLIKTRGQQVTLSCSPISGHRSVSWYQQTPGQGLQFLFEYFSETQRNKGNFPGRFSGRQFSNSRSEMNVSTLELGDSALYLCASSPGTGWQDTQYFGPGTRLTVL.

The J gene is TRBJ2-1, the V gene TRBV7-2; D gene ambiguous. V was clipped by 4 bases and J by 2 bases, with 9 bases between them. Germline V gene sequence: CDR1 SGHTA, CDR2 FQGNSA. The CDR3 contains 14 residues. DNA of the CDR3: TGTGCCAGCAGCTCCCCCGAGCCCTACAATGAGCAGTTCTTC. It specifies CASSSPEPYNEQFF.